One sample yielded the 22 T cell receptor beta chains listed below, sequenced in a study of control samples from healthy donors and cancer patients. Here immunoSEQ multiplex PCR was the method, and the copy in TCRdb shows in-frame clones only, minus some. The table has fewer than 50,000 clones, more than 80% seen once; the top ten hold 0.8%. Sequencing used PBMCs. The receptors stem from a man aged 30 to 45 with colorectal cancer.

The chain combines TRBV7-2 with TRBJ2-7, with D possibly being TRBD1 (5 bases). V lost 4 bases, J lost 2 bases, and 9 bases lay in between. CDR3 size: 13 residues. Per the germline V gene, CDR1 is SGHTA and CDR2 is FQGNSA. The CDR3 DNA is TGTGCCAGCAGCTACGACAGAGCCTACGAGCAGTACGTC. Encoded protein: CASSYDRAYEQYV.

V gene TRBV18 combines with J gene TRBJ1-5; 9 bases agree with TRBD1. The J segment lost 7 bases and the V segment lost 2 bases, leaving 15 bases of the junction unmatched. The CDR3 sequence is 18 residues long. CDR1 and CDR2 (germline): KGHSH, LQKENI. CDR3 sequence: CASSPGTLPGQGSQPQHF. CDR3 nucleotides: TGTGCCAGCTCACCAGGGACACTGCCGGGACAGGGTAGCCAGCCCCAGCATTTT.

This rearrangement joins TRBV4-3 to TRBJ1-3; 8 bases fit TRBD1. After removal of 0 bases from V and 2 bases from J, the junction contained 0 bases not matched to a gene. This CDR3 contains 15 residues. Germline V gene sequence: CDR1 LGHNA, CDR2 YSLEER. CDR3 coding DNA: TGCGCCAGCAGCCAAGACAGGGGGCCTGGAAACACCATATATTTT. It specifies CASSQDRGPGNTIYF.

In nucleotides, the CDR3 is TGTGCCAGCAGCGATTATTGGACAGGGAGCACAGATACGCAGTATTTT. It translates to CASSDYWTGSTDTQYF. This chain connects TRBV5-8 to TRBJ2-3; 8 positions match TRBD1. V gave up 4 bases and J gave up 0 bases; unmatched junction bases: 7. From germline, CDR1 is SGHTS and CDR2 YDEGEE. This CDR3 region has 16 residues.

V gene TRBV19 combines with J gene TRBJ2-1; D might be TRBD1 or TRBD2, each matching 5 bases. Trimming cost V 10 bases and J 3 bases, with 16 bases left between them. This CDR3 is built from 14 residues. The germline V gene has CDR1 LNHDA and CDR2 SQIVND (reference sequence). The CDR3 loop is CATSLGVDYNEQFF. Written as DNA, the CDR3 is TGTGCCACCTCGCTGGGGGTGGACTACAATGAGCAGTTCTTC.

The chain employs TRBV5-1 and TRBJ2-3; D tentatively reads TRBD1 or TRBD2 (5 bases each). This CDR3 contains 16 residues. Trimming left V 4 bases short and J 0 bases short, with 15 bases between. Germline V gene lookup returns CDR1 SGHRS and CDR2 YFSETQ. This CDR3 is CASSLITGPSTDTQYF. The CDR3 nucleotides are TGCGCCAGCAGCCTCATAACGGGGCCTAGCACAGATACGCAGTATTTT.

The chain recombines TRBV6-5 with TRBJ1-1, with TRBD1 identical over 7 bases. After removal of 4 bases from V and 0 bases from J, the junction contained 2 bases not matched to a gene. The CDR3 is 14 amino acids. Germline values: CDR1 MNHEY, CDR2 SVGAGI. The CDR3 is CASSWDSMNTEAFF. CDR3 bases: TGTGCCAGCAGTTGGGACAGCATGAACACTGAAGCTTTCTTT.

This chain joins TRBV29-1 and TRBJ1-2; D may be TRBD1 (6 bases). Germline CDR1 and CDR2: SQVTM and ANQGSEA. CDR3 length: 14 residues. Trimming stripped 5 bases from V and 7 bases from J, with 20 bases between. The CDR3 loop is CSVKMEWGAAGYTF. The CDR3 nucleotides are TGCAGCGTTAAGATGGAATGGGGGGCGGCTGGCTACACCTTC. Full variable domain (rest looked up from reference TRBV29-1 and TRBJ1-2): SAVISQKPSRDICQRGTSLTIQCQVDSQVTMMFWYRQQPGQSLTLIATANQGSEATYESGFVIDKFPISRPNLTFSTLTVSNMSPEDSSIYLCSVKMEWGAAGYTFGSGTRLTVV.

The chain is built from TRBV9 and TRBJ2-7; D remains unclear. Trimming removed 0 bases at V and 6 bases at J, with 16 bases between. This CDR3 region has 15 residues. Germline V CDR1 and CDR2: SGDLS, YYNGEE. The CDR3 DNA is TGTGCCAGCAGCGTAGGTCCCCAGGCTCCCAGCGAGCAGTACTTC. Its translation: CASSVGPQAPSEQYF. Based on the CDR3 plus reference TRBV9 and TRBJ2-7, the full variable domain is DSGVTQTPKHLITATGQRVTLRCSPRSGDLSVYWYQQSLDQGLQFLIQYYNGEERAKGNILERFSAQQFPDLHSELNLSSLELGDSALYFCASSVGPQAPSEQYFGPGTRLTVT.

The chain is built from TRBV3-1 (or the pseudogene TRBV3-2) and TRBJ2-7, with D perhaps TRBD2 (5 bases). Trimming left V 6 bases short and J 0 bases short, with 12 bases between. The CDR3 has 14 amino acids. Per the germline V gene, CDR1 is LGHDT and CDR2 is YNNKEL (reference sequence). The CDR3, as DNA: TGTGCCAGCAGTCACAGAGGGAACTCCTACGAGCAGTACTTC. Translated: CASSHRGNSYEQYF.

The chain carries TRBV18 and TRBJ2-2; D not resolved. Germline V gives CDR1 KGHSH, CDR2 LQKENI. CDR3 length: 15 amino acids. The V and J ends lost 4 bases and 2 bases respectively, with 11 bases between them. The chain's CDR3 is CASSLGGENTGELFF. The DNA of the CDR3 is TGTGCCAGCTCACTCGGTGGAGAAAACACCGGGGAGCTGTTTTTT.

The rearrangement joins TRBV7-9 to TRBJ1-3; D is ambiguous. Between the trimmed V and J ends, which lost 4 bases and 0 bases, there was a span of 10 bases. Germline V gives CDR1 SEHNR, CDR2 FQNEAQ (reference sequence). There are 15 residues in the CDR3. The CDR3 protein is CASSSGRASGNTIYF. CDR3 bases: TGTGCCAGCAGCTCCGGACGGGCCTCTGGAAACACCATATATTTT.

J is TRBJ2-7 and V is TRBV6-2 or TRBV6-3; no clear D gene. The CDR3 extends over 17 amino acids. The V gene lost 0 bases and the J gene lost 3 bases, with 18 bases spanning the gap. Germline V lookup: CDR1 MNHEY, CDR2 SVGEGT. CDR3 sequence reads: CASSYSRSIRRDYEQYV. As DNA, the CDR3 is TGTGCCAGCAGTTACTCGAGATCGATAAGAAGAGACTACGAGCAGTACGTC.

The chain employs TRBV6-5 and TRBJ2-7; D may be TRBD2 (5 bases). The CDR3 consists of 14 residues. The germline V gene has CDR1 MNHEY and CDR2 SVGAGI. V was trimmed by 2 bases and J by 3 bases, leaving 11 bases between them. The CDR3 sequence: CASSYDKEGYEQYF. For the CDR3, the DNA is TGTGCCAGCAGTTACGACAAAGAGGGCTACGAGCAGTACTTC.

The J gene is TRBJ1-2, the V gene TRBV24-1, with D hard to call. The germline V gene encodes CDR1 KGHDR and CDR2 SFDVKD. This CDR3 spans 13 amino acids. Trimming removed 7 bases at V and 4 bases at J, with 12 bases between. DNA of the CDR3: TGTGCCACCAGCGAAGGACCGATCTATGGCTACACCTTC. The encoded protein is CATSEGPIYGYTF.

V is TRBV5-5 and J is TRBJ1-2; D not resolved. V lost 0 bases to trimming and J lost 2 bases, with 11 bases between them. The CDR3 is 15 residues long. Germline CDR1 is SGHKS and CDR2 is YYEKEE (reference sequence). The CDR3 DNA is TGTGCCAGCAGCTTGGCTCTGACGGCGAACTATGGCTACACCTTC. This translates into CASSLALTANYGYTF.

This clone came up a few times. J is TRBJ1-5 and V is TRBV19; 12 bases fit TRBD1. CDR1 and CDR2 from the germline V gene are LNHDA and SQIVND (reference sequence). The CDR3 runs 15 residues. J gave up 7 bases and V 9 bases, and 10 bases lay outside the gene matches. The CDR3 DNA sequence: TGTGCCAGCTACGGGACAGGGGGCAATCGCCAGCCCCAGCATTTT. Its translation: CASYGTGGNRQPQHF.

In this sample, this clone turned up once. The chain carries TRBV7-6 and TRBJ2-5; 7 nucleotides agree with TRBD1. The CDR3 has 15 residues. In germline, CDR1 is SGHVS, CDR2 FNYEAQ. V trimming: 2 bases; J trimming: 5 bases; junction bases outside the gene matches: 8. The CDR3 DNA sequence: TGTGCCAGCAGCTTAATGGGTAGGGGGCTTGAGACCCAGTACTTC. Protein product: CASSLMGRGLETQYF.

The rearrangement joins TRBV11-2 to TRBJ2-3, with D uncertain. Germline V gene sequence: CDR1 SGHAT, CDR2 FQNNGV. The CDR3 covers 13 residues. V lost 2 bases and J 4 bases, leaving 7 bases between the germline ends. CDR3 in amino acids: CASSLISADTQYF. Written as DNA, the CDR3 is TGTGCCAGCAGCTTAATTAGTGCAGATACGCAGTATTTT. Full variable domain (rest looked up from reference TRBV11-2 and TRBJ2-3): EAGVAQSPRYKIIEKRQSVAFWCNPISGHATLYWYQQILGQGPKLLIQFQNNGVVDDSQLPKDRFSAERLKGVDSTLKIQPAKLEDSAVYLCASSLISADTQYFGPGTRLTVL.

The CDR3 sequence is CASSSGQGGSSPLHF. DNA for the CDR3: TGTGCCAGCAGTTCCGGACAGGGAGGTAGCTCACCCCTCCACTTT. The chain joins TRBV6-6 to TRBJ1-6; TRBD1 matches 8 bases. The CDR3 covers 15 residues. CDR1 and CDR2 from the germline V gene are MNHNY and SVGAGI (reference sequence). V trimming: 4 bases; J trimming: 10 bases; junction bases outside the gene matches: 9.

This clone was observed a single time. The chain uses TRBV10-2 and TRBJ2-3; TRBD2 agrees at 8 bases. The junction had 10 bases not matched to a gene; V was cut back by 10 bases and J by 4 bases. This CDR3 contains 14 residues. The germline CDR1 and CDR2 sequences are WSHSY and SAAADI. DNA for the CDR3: TGCGCCACCTTCTTCGGGGGGGCCTCAGATACGCAGTATTTT. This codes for CATFFGGASDTQYF.

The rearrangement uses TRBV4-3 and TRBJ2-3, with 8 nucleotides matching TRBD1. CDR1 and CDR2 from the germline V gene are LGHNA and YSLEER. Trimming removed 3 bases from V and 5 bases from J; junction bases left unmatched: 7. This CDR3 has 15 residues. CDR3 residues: CASSQASTGEDTQYF. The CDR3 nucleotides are TGCGCCAGCAGCCAGGCTTCGACAGGGGAAGATACGCAGTATTTT.